Each of the 7 T cell receptor beta chains below was sequenced from the same sample in a study of human T cells and chemical hapten exposure. TCRdb itself ran the RACE reads through MiXCR, one entry per CDR3 protein. The profile covers 100,000 or so distinct CDR3 sequences, with roughly a tenth appearing a single time and 2.2% taken by the ten largest. Time point meaning: patch test 1, 2 weeks after DPC sensitization. The treatment was: therapeutic diphenylcyclopropenone sensitization with weekly scalp DPC. The sample consisted of whole blood, taken in connection with sensitization to the hapten diphenylcyclopropenone (DPC). These receptors came from a man aged 40-49 years with alopecia areata. Some clones in this sample may be carry-over from other donors' samples.

The CDR3 nucleotides are TGTGCCAGCAGCTCCGGGACTAGTATCTCAGATACGCAGTATTTT. It specifies CASSSGTSISDTQYF. This chain uses TRBV5-4 with TRBJ2-3; TRBD2 aligns across 8 bases. CDR1 and CDR2 (germline): SGHNT, YYREEE (reference sequence). V lost 3 bases to trimming and J lost 4 bases; unmatched junction nucleotides: 7. The CDR3 runs to 15 residues.

This clonotype has at least ten counts. The chain has TRBV6-1 and TRBJ1-1, with a weak D call TRBD1 (5 bases). This CDR3 region has 12 residues. Trimming shortened V by 8 bases and J by 3 bases, and 10 bases separated the two germline ends. Germline loops: CDR1 MNHNS, CDR2 SASEGT. The CDR3 is CASQGLHTEAFF. The CDR3 DNA reads TGTGCCAGCCAGGGTCTGCACACTGAAGCTTTCTTT.

This clonotype was observed a few times. The chain links TRBV5-1 to TRBJ2-3; tentative D call: TRBD2 (5 bases). The CDR3 spans 15 residues. Per the germline V gene, CDR1 is SGHRS and CDR2 is YFSETQ. Trimming took 0 bases from V and 5 from J, leaving 13 bases between them. The DNA of the CDR3 is TGCGCCAGCAGCTTGGATGGGAGTCTTGTAGATACGCAGTATTTT. Translation gives CASSLDGSLVDTQYF.

This clonotype has a count of ten or more. The V and J genes are TRBV20-1 and TRBJ1-5; 8 bases map to TRBD1. The CDR3 runs 14 residues. Germline CDR1 is DFQATT and CDR2 is SNEGSKA (reference sequence). The CDR3 loop is CSAGTGGSNQPQHF. The CDR3 DNA reads as TGCAGCGCGGGGACAGGCGGTAGCAATCAGCCCCAGCATTTT.

In its sample, this clonotype was seen a few times. The V and J genes are TRBV9 and TRBJ2-3; no clear D. Germline-derived CDR1 and CDR2 are SGDLS and YYNGEE. This CDR3 spans 14 amino acids. V lost 4 bases and J lost 4, with 13 bases in between. The CDR3 DNA reads TGTGCCAGCAGCTTAGAGACCTTTCCAGATACGCAGTATTTT. Translated: CASSLETFPDTQYF.

The table lists this clonotype with a few counts. This CDR3 reads CASSKTIRGRGSYEQYV. The CDR3 DNA reads TGTGCCAGCAGCAAAACAATCAGGGGGAGGGGATCCTACGAGCAGTACGTC. The chain uses TRBV21-1 and TRBJ2-7; no DNA check was done on the table's D call, TRBD1. TRBV21-1 is shown as a pseudogene. The CDR3 is 17 residues long.

Ten or more counts support this clonotype. J is TRBJ1-2 and V is TRBV6-2 or TRBV6-3; the D is unclear. This CDR3 is 13 amino acids long. The V and J ends lost 2 bases and 4 bases respectively, with 8 bases between them. Germline CDR1 and CDR2: MNHEY and SVGEGT. The CDR3 nucleotides read TGTGCCAGCAGTTACGACGGGCTCTATGGCTACACCTTC. It encodes CASSYDGLYGYTF.